The table lists the clone carrying this TCR beta chain with many counts. The antigen is not known. These data are taken from a study of T cells in Graves' hyperthyroidism and ophthalmopathy. V was pared by 6 bases and J by 7 bases, with 9 bases of the junction left unmatched. The length of the CDR3 is 14 residues. Each ophthalmopathy patient scored at least 3 on the Clinical Activity Score and at least 4 on NOSPECS grade, with duration under 3 months. The study excluded patients with uncontrolled infection, other autoimmune disease, pregnancy or lactation. General study results and limits: Most thyroid clonotypes that were expanded above 0.001 also turned up in blood.

Amplified regions were TCR beta CDR3 sequences from RNA transcripts. A set of HTBI primers served as the primers for a first-round RT-PCR of the TCR CDR3. MiXCR was run by TCRdb on the multiplex PCR reads, yielding one entry per CDR3 protein. The data show 450,000 to 650,000 distinct CDR3 sequences, 14% seen once. Sample: blood. This clonotype was obtained from a woman aged 18 to 35 with Graves' ophthalmopathy. The chain combines TRBV12-3 or TRBV12-4 with TRBJ2-7; 10 nucleotides line up with TRBD2. The CDR3 spells CASSPGLASLEQYF. The DNA of the CDR3 is TGTGCCAGCAGCCCGGGACTAGCGTCCCTGGAGCAGTACTTC.